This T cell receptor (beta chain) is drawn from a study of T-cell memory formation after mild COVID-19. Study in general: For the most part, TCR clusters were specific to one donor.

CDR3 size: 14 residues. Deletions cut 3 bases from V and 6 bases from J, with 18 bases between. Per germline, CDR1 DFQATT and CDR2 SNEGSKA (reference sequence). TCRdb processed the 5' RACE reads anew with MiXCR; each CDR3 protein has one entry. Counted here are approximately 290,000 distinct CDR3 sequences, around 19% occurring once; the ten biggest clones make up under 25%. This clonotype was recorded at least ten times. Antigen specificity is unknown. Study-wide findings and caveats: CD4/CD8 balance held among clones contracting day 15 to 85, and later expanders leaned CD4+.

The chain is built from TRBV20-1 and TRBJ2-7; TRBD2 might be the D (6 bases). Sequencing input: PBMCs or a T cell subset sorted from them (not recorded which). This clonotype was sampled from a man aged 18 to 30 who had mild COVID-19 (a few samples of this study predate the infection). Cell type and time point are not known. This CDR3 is CSASFGGGQGEQYF. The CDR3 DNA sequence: TGCAGTGCTAGTTTTGGGGGAGGTCAGGGCGAGCAGTACTTC.